The 26 T cell receptor beta chains reported below all come from one sample, sequenced in a study of regulatory T cells in long-lasting Graves disease. Library construction for TCR beta used iRepertoire HTBI primers and Arm-PCR of CDR3 regions. TCRdb called the multiplex PCR reads again in MiXCR, with one record for every CDR3 protein. The data show hundreds of thousands of distinct CDR3 sequences, with 15% to 20% seen just once and roughly 30% held by the top ten. Time point reported: newly diagnosed GD, antithyroid drugs for less than 3 months. Scientists built the TCR library using RNA that was extracted from PBMCs. These data are also associated with another study on T cells in Graves' hyperthyroidism and ophthalmopathy.

Material: peripheral blood mononuclear cells (PBMCs), obtained at new diagnosis, from a patient treated with antithyroid drugs. These receptors came from a man aged 35-49 years with Graves disease.

This clonotype was seen more than once but under ten times. This chain links TRBV27 with TRBJ2-1; the match to TRBD1 covers 7 bases. V gave up 2 bases and J gave up 3 bases; unmatched junction bases: 10. This CDR3 has 17 residues. Per germline, CDR1 MNHEY and CDR2 SMNVEV (reference sequence). The CDR3 coding sequence is TGTGCCAGCAGTTTAGCCCAAACAGGGGCCCTCTACAATGAGCAGTTCTTC. Translated, it gives CASSLAQTGALYNEQFF.

This rearrangement joins TRBV14 to TRBJ2-7; 7 bases align to TRBD1. V was clipped by 2 bases and J by 5 bases; unmatched bases: 12. Germline CDR1 reads SGHDN; CDR2 reads FVKESK. The CDR3 contains 16 residues. In DNA, the CDR3 is TGTGCCAGCAGCCAACTTTTGGGACAGAGCTTGCACGAGCAGTACTTC. Translating it yields CASSQLLGQSLHEQYF. Full variable domain (remainder filled in from reference TRBV14 and TRBJ2-7): EAGVTQFPSHSVIEKGQTVTLRCDPISGHDNLYWYRRVMGKEIKFLLHFVKESKQDESGMPNNRFLAERTGGTYSTLKVQPAELEDSGVYFCASSQLLGQSLHEQYFGPGTRLTVT.

This clonotype was found many times. The chain combines TRBV6-5 with TRBJ1-1; no definite D call. This CDR3 comprises 15 residues. The V end lost 0 bases, the J end lost 1 base, and 9 bases lay between the germline ends. The germline CDR1 and CDR2 sequences are MNHEY and SVGAGI. This CDR3 is CASSYSRARNTEAFF. DNA of the CDR3: TGTGCCAGCAGTTACTCTCGGGCTAGGAACACTGAAGCTTTCTTT.

This clonotype was seen repeatedly, ten times or more. V is TRBV3-1 and J is TRBJ2-3; 9 nucleotides match TRBD2. The germline gives CDR1 LGHDT, CDR2 YNNKEL (reference sequence). The length of the CDR3 is 15 residues. Unmatched junction bases numbered 8, after V lost 5 bases and J lost 5 bases. DNA for the CDR3: TGTGCCAGCAGCTGGCGGGGGGGGCGAGGAGATACGCAGTATTTT. As protein: CASSWRGGRGDTQYF.

This clonotype was picked up many times. The chain recombines TRBV20-1 with TRBJ2-1, with D unresolved. CDR1 and CDR2 (germline): DFQATT, SNEGSKA (reference sequence). Trimming took 3 bases from V and 6 from J, leaving 15 bases between them. This CDR3 contains 14 residues. The CDR3 DNA follows: TGCAGTGCTAGTAGTGGACGCAAACCCAATGAGCAGTTCTTC. Translating it yields CSASSGRKPNEQFF.

The sample holds a few counts of this clonotype. The chain is built from TRBV6-2 or TRBV6-3 and TRBJ1-3; D ambiguous. The CDR3 extends over 15 amino acids. From germline, CDR1 is MNHEY and CDR2 SVGEGT. The V end lost 0 bases, the J end lost 0 bases, and 6 bases lay between the germline ends. Here the CDR3 DNA reads TGTGCCAGCAGTTACTCCCTTTCCTCTGGAAACACCATATATTTT. This codes for CASSYSLSSGNTIYF.

This clonotype was recorded many times. The chain links TRBV18 to TRBJ1-4; D ambiguous. CDR1 is KGHSH, CDR2 LQKENI, per germline. With 3 bases removed from V and 4 bases from J, the gap between germline ends came to 6 bases. The CDR3 runs 13 residues. CDR3 sequence reads: CASSPPNNEKLFF. In DNA form, the CDR3 reads TGTGCCAGCTCACCGCCGAATAATGAAAAACTGTTTTTT.

Details on this clonotype: Just one base apart from a much larger clone, this may be a read error. The genes are TRBV28 and TRBJ2-7; TRBD2 matches 9 bases. Germline assignment: CDR1 MDHEN and CDR2 SYDVKM. CDR3 length: 14 amino acids. The CDR3 nucleotides read TGTGCCAGCAGTTTGGGACTAGCTGGTGACGAGCAGTGCTTC. This gives the protein CASSLGLAGDEQCF.

The rearrangement links TRBV9 to TRBJ1-5; the D is unclear. The germline V gene encodes CDR1 SGDLS and CDR2 YYNGEE. Trimming cost V 4 bases and J 7 bases, with 12 bases left between them. There are 13 residues in the CDR3. Here the CDR3 DNA reads TGTGCCAGCAGCAGAGGGTCCTCCCAGCCCCAGCATTTT. It yields the protein CASSRGSSQPQHF.

This clonotype has ten or more counts. This chain links TRBV2 with TRBJ2-7; D unclear. CDR3 length equals 11 residues. V dropped 6 bases and J dropped 2 bases, with 5 bases sitting between them. Germline V gives CDR1 SNHLY, CDR2 FYNNEI. In nucleotides, the CDR3 is TGTGCCAGCAGCAGAGCCTACGAGCAGTACTTC. Amino acids: CASSRAYEQYF.

This clonotype occurred many times. V usage is TRBV5-6 and J usage is TRBJ1-1, with TRBD1 identical over 7 bases. Germline trimming cut 2 bases from V and 3 bases from J; bases unmatched to any gene: 7. There are 15 residues in the CDR3. Germline V gene lookup returns CDR1 SGHDT and CDR2 YYEEEE. The CDR3 bases are TGTGCCAGCAGCTTAAGCGGGACAGCTTACACTGAAGCTTTCTTT. Translation: CASSLSGTAYTEAFF.

This clonotype was recorded many times. The chain links TRBV5-6 to TRBJ2-5, with a possible D match to TRBD2 (7 bases). The CDR3 has 15 amino acids. Germline V CDR1 and CDR2: SGHDT, YYEEEE. Trimming removed 0 bases from V and 1 base from J, with 10 bases in between. This CDR3 reads CASSLAGGPQETQYF. In nucleotides, the CDR3 is TGTGCCAGCAGCTTGGCGGGGGGCCCCCAAGAGACCCAGTACTTC. The variable domain in full, with the rest retrieved from reference TRBV5-6 and TRBJ2-5, is DAGVTQSPTHLIKTRGQQVTLRCSPKSGHDTVSWYQQALGQGPQFIFQYYEEEERQRGNFPDRFSGHQFPNYSSELNVNALLLGDSALYLCASSLAGGPQETQYFGPGTRLLVL.

The chain is built from TRBV27 and TRBJ2-2, with D possibly being TRBD2 (6 bases). Trimming stripped 5 bases from V and 6 bases from J, with 16 bases between. Germline assignment: CDR1 MNHEY and CDR2 SMNVEV (reference sequence). The CDR3 contains 15 residues. The CDR3 DNA sequence: TGTGCCAGCAGTCCGACTAGTAGTTCCGCCGGGGAGCTGTTTTTT. It codes for CASSPTSSSAGELFF.

The J gene is TRBJ1-4, the V gene TRBV15; D unclear. Trimming stripped 1 base from V and 8 bases from J, with 8 bases between. CDR1 and CDR2 from the germline V gene are LNHNV and YYDKDF (reference sequence). The CDR3 is made up of 13 amino acids. DNA of the CDR3: TGTGCCACCAGCAGAGGAGGGTCCGAAAAACTGTTTTTT. Translation gives CATSRGGSEKLFF.

V gene TRBV11-2 combines with J gene TRBJ2-3; 12 bases map to TRBD2. Germline values: CDR1 SGHAT, CDR2 FQNNGV. The CDR3 sequence is 16 residues long. With 4 bases clipped from V and 3 bases from J, the junction kept 5 bases outside the gene matches. The CDR3: CASSSLAGGPTDTQYF. The CDR3 region has the DNA TGTGCCAGCAGCTCCCTAGCGGGGGGGCCGACAGATACGCAGTATTTT.

This clonotype was seen repeatedly, ten times or more. The J gene is TRBJ2-1, the V gene TRBV3-1; weak D call: TRBD2 (6 bases). The CDR3 consists of 15 residues. Germline V gene lookup returns CDR1 LGHDT and CDR2 YNNKEL (reference sequence). Trimming shortened V by 3 bases and J by 4 bases, and 13 bases separated the two germline ends. The CDR3 nucleotides read TGTGCCAGCAGCCATTTAGCGGACCTGTACAATGAGCAGTTCTTC. Translated: CASSHLADLYNEQFF.

A note on this clonotype: A much larger clone differs from this one at a single base, so this may be a read error. V usage is TRBV7-9 and J usage is TRBJ1-5; 11 nucleotides agree with TRBD1. Trimming cost V 2 bases and J 7 bases; bases outside gene matches: 4. The CDR3 extends over 15 amino acids. The germline gives CDR1 SEHNR, CDR2 FQNEAQ (reference sequence). The CDR3 here is CASSLKRDRGQPQHF. The CDR3 DNA reads TGTGCCAGCAGCTTAAAACGGGACAGGGGGCAGCCCCAGCATTTT.

At least ten counts were recorded for this clonotype. The J gene is TRBJ2-2, the V gene TRBV6-5, with D possibly being TRBD1 (5 bases). Trimming took off 2 bases at V and 5 bases at J, with 9 bases between the two ends. This CDR3 is built from 14 residues. Germline CDR1 and CDR2: MNHEY and SVGAGI. The CDR3 nucleotides are TGTGCCAGCAGTTACGGGGCAATAACCGGGGAGCTGTTTTTT. It translates to CASSYGAITGELFF.

The chain couples TRBV24-1 to TRBJ2-3; TRBD2 matches at 9 bases. There are 18 residues in the CDR3. CDR1 is KGHDR, CDR2 SFDVKD, per germline. The V gene end was trimmed by 8 bases and the J gene end by 3 bases; junction bases not matched to a gene: 17. The CDR3 is CATTSTTERGAGTDTQYF. The CDR3 region has the DNA TGTGCCACCACGTCCACGACTGAGCGGGGGGCCGGGACAGATACGCAGTATTTT.

The chain joins TRBV6-1 to TRBJ1-2; tentative D call: TRBD1 (5 bases). Trimming removed 6 bases from V and 3 bases from J, with 8 bases in between. Germline CDR1 and CDR2: MNHNS and SASEGT. The CDR3 runs 12 residues. In nucleotides, the CDR3 is TGTGCCAGCAGGCGGGGGGACTATGGCTACACCTTC. This sequence encodes CASRRGDYGYTF.

The J gene is TRBJ1-5, the V gene TRBV20-1, with a weak D call TRBD1 (6 bases). Germline V gene data show CDR1 as DFQATT and CDR2 as SNEGSKA (reference sequence). Trimming stripped 2 bases from V and 6 bases from J, with 11 bases between. The CDR3 has 13 amino acids. The CDR3, as DNA: TGCAGTGCTAGAAGGACAGAGGGTCAGCCCCAGCATTTT. Its translation: CSARRTEGQPQHF.

The chain joins TRBV18 to TRBJ2-3; maybe TRBD1 (5 bases). The CDR3 is 16 residues long. Germline values: CDR1 KGHSH, CDR2 LQKENI. V gave up 2 bases and J gave up 0 bases, with 12 bases separating them. CDR3 sequence reads: CASSPSAGLSTDTQYF. As DNA, the CDR3 is TGTGCCAGCTCACCATCGGCAGGGCTCAGCACAGATACGCAGTATTTT.

This clonotype was seen a handful of times. The V call is TRBV28, the J call TRBJ2-6, with D possibly matching TRBD1 (6 bases). V was cut by 6 bases and J by 0 bases, with 15 bases left in between. Germline-derived CDR1 and CDR2 are MDHEN and SYDVKM. This CDR3 has 17 residues. The CDR3 DNA reads TGTGCCAGCAGGCCGGGACACTTCAGCTCTGGGGCCAACGTCCTGACTTTC. Amino acid sequence: CASRPGHFSSGANVLTF.

This clonotype was found many times. This chain links TRBV4-1 with TRBJ2-7, with D perhaps being TRBD1 or TRBD2 (5 bases each). V was cut by 1 base and J by 2 bases, with 15 bases left in between. This CDR3 has 16 amino acids. Germline V gene lookup returns CDR1 MGHRA and CDR2 YSYEKL. Here the CDR3 reads CASSQVPRGRTYEQYF. For the CDR3, the DNA is TGCGCCAGCAGCCAAGTGCCTCGGGGCCGGACCTACGAGCAGTACTTC.

On this clonotype: A read error may produce the germline difference seen at one junction end. This rearrangement joins TRBV9 to TRBJ1-3; D is uncertain. Germline values: CDR1 SGDLS, CDR2 YYNGEE. The CDR3 spans 15 residues. The CDR3 bases are TGTGCCAGCAGCGCCCACCCGAGCTCTGGAAACACCACATATTTT. This encodes CASSAHPSSGNTTYF.

Comments on this clonotype: Only one base separates this from a far larger clonotype, so it likely reflects a read error. This sequence joins TRBV20-1 and TRBJ2-5, with TRBD1 matching over 8 bases. Germline CDR1 DFQATT, CDR2 SNEGSKA (reference sequence). This CDR3 is built from 13 residues. With V trimmed by 5 bases and J by 11 bases, 13 bases remained unmatched. The CDR3 region has the DNA TGCAGTGCTGGGGTGGACAGGGTTTATGAGCAGTACTTC. Translating gives CSAGVDRVYEQYF.